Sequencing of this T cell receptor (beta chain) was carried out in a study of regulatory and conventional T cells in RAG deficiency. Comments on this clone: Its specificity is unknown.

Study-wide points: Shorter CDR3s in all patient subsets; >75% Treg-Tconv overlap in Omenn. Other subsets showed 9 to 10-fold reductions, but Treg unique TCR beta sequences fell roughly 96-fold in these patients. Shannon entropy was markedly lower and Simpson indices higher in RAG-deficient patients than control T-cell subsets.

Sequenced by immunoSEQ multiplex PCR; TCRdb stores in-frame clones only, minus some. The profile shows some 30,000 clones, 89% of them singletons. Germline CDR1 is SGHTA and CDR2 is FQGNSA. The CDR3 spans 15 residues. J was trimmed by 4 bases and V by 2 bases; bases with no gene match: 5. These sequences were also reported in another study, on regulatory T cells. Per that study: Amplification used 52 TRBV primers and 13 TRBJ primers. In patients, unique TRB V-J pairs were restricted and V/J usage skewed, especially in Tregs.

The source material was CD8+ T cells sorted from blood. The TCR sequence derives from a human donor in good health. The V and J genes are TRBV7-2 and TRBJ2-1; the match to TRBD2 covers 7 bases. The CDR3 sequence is CASSLNSGGYNEQFF. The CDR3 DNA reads TGTGCCAGCAGCTTAAATTCCGGGGGGTACAATGAGCAGTTCTTC.